This T cell receptor (beta chain) was identified during a study of shared clonotypes between healthy human individuals. General study findings and limits: In a handful of donors, around 4.5% of naive CD4 clonotypes appeared in common.

Notes on this clone: Antigen: not known.

The germline gives CDR1 SGHRS, CDR2 YFSETQ. V lost 4 bases to trimming and J lost 4 bases, with 11 bases between them. The CDR3 spans 13 residues. TCRdb's table, derived via immunoSEQ multiplex PCR, lists solely in-frame clones and lacks some. The repertoire has approximately 2,000,000 clones, 85% to 95% of them found once; the top ten carry approximately 0.41%. The sequence derives from a young man in good health. Some clones in this sample may be carry-over from other donors' samples. Sequencing input: naive CD4+ T cells from PBMCs. Subset described: CD45RA+ positively selected. V and J are TRBV5-1 and TRBJ1-2; no clear D gene. CDR3 loop: CASSESVLYGYTF. The CDR3 nucleotides read TGCGCCAGCAGCGAGTCAGTACTCTATGGCTACACCTTC.